This is a list of T cell receptor beta chains from one sample in a study of blood T cell repertoires in COVID-19. Only in-frame clones appear in the TCRdb table, and some are missing; sequencing was by immunoSEQ multiplex PCR. Of roughly 250,000 clones detected, about 85% appear once; the ten largest clones hold roughly 0.94%. The sequenced sample was peripheral blood. The receptors shown here come from a human donor with COVID-19, enrolled during active disease. The donor label of this sample is uncertain. The conserved cysteine and the conserved F or W are not part of the CDR3 here. D genes are given only for firm matches. Size is stated for part of the rows, as once, few or many counts, or as a class when the clone is expanded.

TRBD2	TRBV2	NA	TRBJ2-3	ASGQKTSGSLDTQY
NA	TRBV19	once	TRBJ1-5	ASSISLVAVSNQPQH
NA	TRBV7-9	NA	TRBJ1-3	ASSATGRGNTIY
TRBD1	TRBV30	NA	TRBJ2-3	ALADRGATDTQY
NA	TRBV11-3	NA	TRBJ2-5	ASSFREYETQY
NA	TRBV12-3/TRBV12-4	NA	TRBJ1-1	ASSSYSSEAF
TRBD1	TRBV6-5	many	TRBJ2-1	ASRRTGAYNEQF
TRBD1	TRBV19	NA	TRBJ2-3	ASISILRGQGAVTDTQY
NA	TRBV2	NA	TRBJ1-5	ASQRAGASNQPQH
NA	TRBV6-6	NA	TRBJ1-2	ASSYSGGYNYGYT
NA	TRBV12-2	NA	TRBJ2-1	ASRVGLNRVVNEQF
TRBD2	TRBV9	few	TRBJ2-7	ASSPGLAGADYEQY
NA	TRBV5-1	NA	TRBJ2-5	ASSLGVAGAVETQY
NA	TRBV29-1	NA	TRBJ2-3	SVNGVDNTDTQY
TRBD2	TRBV5-1	once	TRBJ2-3	ASSLVPSGRAADTQY
TRBD1	TRBV2	NA	TRBJ1-6	ASRPQGTGLLSPLH
NA	TRBV27	once	TRBJ2-2	ASSLNGPNTGELF
TRBD2	TRBV13	NA	TRBJ2-2	ASTGGLAGGPKSGELF
NA	TRBV6-6	NA	TRBJ1-5	ASSYSIGRPQH
NA	TRBV6-5	NA	TRBJ2-1	ASSWRGGEQF
NA	TRBV5-6	NA	TRBJ2-3	ASSWERADTQY
TRBD2	TRBV10-2	once	TRBJ2-3	ASRLAGVVDTQY
NA	TRBV7-3	NA	TRBJ1-1	ASRVDTWAEAF
NA	TRBV5-8	NA	TRBJ2-7	ASSLSRYEQY
NA	TRBV9	NA	TRBJ1-4	ASSVAGDPNEKLF
NA	TRBV7-9	NA	TRBJ1-1	ASSHRGAEAF
NA	TRBV7-9	NA	TRBJ1-3	ASSSWTEAGNTIY
NA	TRBV28	NA	TRBJ2-2	ASSLWGSPDTGELF
NA	TRBV19	NA	TRBJ1-5	ASSIAGPHNSNQPQH
NA	TRBV5-1	NA	TRBJ2-7	ASSLDGQRLYEQY
NA	TRBV7-8	NA	TRBJ2-1	ASSLDETSNEQF
TRBD1	TRBV11-3	NA	TRBJ1-1	ASSRTDRGEAF
TRBD1	TRBV7-2	NA	TRBJ1-6	ASSQRAGTGGSPLH
NA	TRBV4-1	NA	TRBJ2-7	ASSQVPSSTEQY
TRBD1	TRBV30	once	TRBJ1-2	AWSTTGEGGYT
TRBD1	TRBV5-8	NA	TRBJ1-5	ASSLWQGAIQPQH
TRBD1	TRBV28	NA	TRBJ2-7	ASSLWQGDYEQY
NA	TRBV19	NA	TRBJ2-7	ASSIDLRDYEQY
NA	TRBV28	NA	TRBJ1-1	ASNRVRGGTEAF
TRBD1	TRBV28	NA	TRBJ1-4	ASSRQGASNEKLF
TRBD1	TRBV11-2	NA	TRBJ1-2	ASSLEGQGYGYT
TRBD2	TRBV28	NA	TRBJ2-7	ASSLPGLAGGSWH
NA	TRBV5-1	NA	TRBJ2-1	ASSLATLASGSYNEQF
NA	TRBV28	NA	TRBJ1-2	ASSRGVGYGYT
TRBD1	TRBV3-1/TRBV3-2	NA	TRBJ2-1	ASSQGPGQGDNEQF
TRBD1	TRBV15	NA	TRBJ1-1	ATSRGQGSGTEAF
NA	TRBV2	NA	TRBJ2-3	ASSVRHGTDTQY
NA	TRBV6-5	NA	TRBJ1-2	ASKDRDKILRGYT
NA	TRBV12-5	NA	TRBJ2-7	ASGLPRYEQY
TRBD2	TRBV5-1	NA	TRBJ2-7	ASSLGLDLYEQY
TRBD2	TRBV4-3	NA	TRBJ2-4	ASSQDRLAGGKNIQY
TRBD1	TRBV7-2	NA	TRBJ2-7	ASSRGQTSYEQY
TRBD2	TRBV7-7	NA	TRBJ2-5	ASSLNPSSGKETQY
TRBD1	TRBV6-1	NA	TRBJ2-7	ASSVSPGQGLNEQY
NA	TRBV19	NA	TRBJ2-1	ASSNQGARLEQF